This T cell receptor beta chain was observed in a study of CD8+ T cells in alopecia areata. In the study overall: Female C3H/HeJ mice aged roughly 6-10 weeks received skin from spontaneously alopecic C3H/HeJ graft donors aged about 6-12 months.

The sorting of pooled cutaneous lymph node cells relied on CD4, CD8alpha, NKG2D, NKG2ACE and other markers. This clone was counted between two and nine times. Its antigen is not known. Mouse names are used for the genes. Read sequence stops 4 residues before the CDR3 end, and the germline J gene provides the missing end. The CDR3 runs 12 residues. With 3 bases clipped from V and 4 bases from J, the junction kept 0 bases outside the gene matches. In germline, CDR1 is NNHDY, CDR2 SYVADS. Sequencing templates came from extracted RNA that was reverse transcribed into cDNA. The protocol was immunoSEQ multiplex PCR, while the TCRdb copy is restricted to in-frame clones and leaves out a portion. The sample has 200,000 to 300,000 clones, none seen only once. Study-wide findings and caveats: Normal scalp had lower clonality than lesional scalp, with alopecia totalis/universalis lesions showing this most strongly. Scalp specimens additionally yield sequences from normal skin's resident alphabeta T cells.

This sequence originates from a C3H/HeJ mouse with alopecia areata. This strain's MHC haplotype is H2-k. The specimen sequenced was CD4+ T cells sorted from a lymph node. The chain combines TRBV13-3 with TRBJ1-2; 7 positions agree with TRBD1. CDR3 residues: CASSGQGSDYTF. The sequenced part of the CDR3 DNA is TGTGCCAGCAGTGGACAGGGCTCC.